The 24 T cell receptor beta chains presented below share a single source sample, sequenced in a study of shared clonotypes between healthy human individuals. Only in-frame clones appear in the TCRdb table, and some are missing; sequencing was by immunoSEQ multiplex PCR. Among around 2.1 million clones, 85% to 95% were seen once, and the ten largest hold under 2%. CD8 cells regarded as naive lacked CD45RO, were positively chosen for CCR7, and omitted terminally differentiated effector memory CD45RA+ cells. Sequencing was performed on naive CD8+ T cells from PBMCs. The receptors shown here come from a man between 18 and 29 years old in good health. Some clones in this sample may be carry-over from other donors' samples.

V gene TRBV27 combines with J gene TRBJ2-7; D may correspond to TRBD1 or TRBD2 (6 bases each). V dropped 5 bases and J dropped 3 bases, with 11 bases sitting between them. Germline V gene sequence: CDR1 MNHEY, CDR2 SMNVEV (reference sequence). CDR3 length: 13 residues. CDR3 sequence: CASSGGGFYEQYF. In DNA form, the CDR3 reads TGTGCCAGCAGTGGAGGGGGTTTCTACGAGCAGTACTTC.

V gene TRBV29-1 combines with J gene TRBJ2-7; TRBD2 is a possible D gene (5 bases). V was shortened by 3 bases and J by 2 bases, with 20 bases between the two germline ends. Germline V CDR1 and CDR2: SQVTM, ANQGSEA. This CDR3 is built from 16 residues. Here the CDR3 reads CSVEGGSGGQTYEQYF. The CDR3 DNA follows: TGCAGCGTTGAGGGTGGGTCAGGAGGCCAGACCTACGAGCAGTACTTC.

CDR3 DNA sequence: TGTGCCAGCAGCTTACGTAAGGGGACTAGGGATTTCACAGATACGCAGTATTTT. Its translation is CASSLRKGTRDFTDTQYF. J is TRBJ2-3 and V is TRBV7-6, with TRBD2 matching 8 bases. J gave up 2 bases and V 2 bases, and 12 bases lay outside the gene matches. This CDR3 comprises 18 residues. Germline CDR1 is SGHVS and CDR2 is FNYEAQ.

The chain combines TRBV27 with TRBJ1-2; D is perhaps TRBD1 (6 bases). The CDR3 covers 15 residues. From germline, CDR1 is MNHEY and CDR2 SMNVEV (reference sequence). V dropped 5 bases and J dropped 7 bases, with 20 bases sitting between them. DNA for the CDR3: TGTGCCAGCAGTCCCCTTGGGGGGCCTAATGCTGGCTACACCTTC. It codes for CASSPLGGPNAGYTF.

The chain recombines TRBV7-9 with TRBJ2-5; weak D call: TRBD1 (6 bases). The CDR3 has 15 amino acids. CDR1 and CDR2 from the germline V gene are SEHNR and FQNEAQ (reference sequence). The ends were cut back, 1 base at V and 4 bases at J, with 13 bases in the middle. The CDR3 nucleotides read TGTGCCAGCAGCTTAGGAGGAACAGGGAGAGAGACCCAGTACTTC. Protein sequence: CASSLGGTGRETQYF.

The J gene is TRBJ2-1, the V gene TRBV5-4; no reliable D call. CDR3 size: 17 residues. Germline-derived CDR1 and CDR2 are SGHNT and YYREEE (reference sequence). Trimming removed 0 bases from V and 7 bases from J, with 20 bases in between. CDR3 coding DNA: TGTGCCAGCAGCTTGGACTTAGTAGGAGAAAAGGATAATGAGCAGTTCTTC. It specifies CASSLDLVGEKDNEQFF. Full variable domain (outside the CDR3, taken from reference TRBV5-4 and TRBJ2-1): ETGVTQSPTHLIKTRGQQVTLRCSSQSGHNTVSWYQQALGQGPQFIFQYYREEENGRGNFPPRFSGLQFPNYSSELNVNALELDDSALYLCASSLDLVGEKDNEQFFGPGTRLTVL.

This rearrangement joins TRBV10-2 to TRBJ2-7, with D possibly matching TRBD2 (6 bases). Between the trimmed V and J ends, which lost 6 bases and 2 bases, there was a span of 14 bases. CDR3 length: 14 amino acids. Germline CDR1 WSHSY, CDR2 SAAADI. The CDR3 coding sequence is TGCGCCAGCAGGCATAGCGGAGCTGCCTACGAGCAGTACTTC. It translates to CASRHSGAAYEQYF.

The rearrangement joins TRBV5-4 to TRBJ1-1; D not certain. Looked up from germline, CDR1 is SGHNT and CDR2 is YYREEE (reference sequence). This CDR3 contains 12 residues. Trimming removed 3 bases at V and 2 bases at J, with 5 bases between. The CDR3 DNA is TGTGCCAGCAGCTGGGAAAACACTGAAGCTTTCTTT. Translating it yields CASSWENTEAFF.

The chain combines TRBV5-1 with TRBJ2-2; tentative D call: TRBD2 (5 bases). The germline V gene encodes CDR1 SGHRS and CDR2 YFSETQ. The CDR3 totals 14 residues. Trimming left V 5 bases short and J 7 bases short, with 15 bases between. CDR3 sequence reads: CASRSRRVDGELFF. CDR3 sequence (DNA): TGCGCCAGCAGGAGTCGGCGGGTCGACGGGGAGCTGTTTTTT.

This chain connects TRBV6-5 to TRBJ2-7; TRBD2 agrees at 11 bases. Germline V gene lookup returns CDR1 MNHEY and CDR2 SVGAGI. V lost 2 bases and J lost 6; bases outside the gene matches: 9. The CDR3 is 16 amino acids. CDR3 in amino acids: CASSYATSGTPPEQYF. The DNA of the CDR3 is TGTGCCAGCAGTTACGCGACTAGCGGGACCCCGCCCGAGCAGTACTTC.

This chain joins TRBV27 and TRBJ2-3; D is unclear. The germline V gene encodes CDR1 MNHEY and CDR2 SMNVEV (reference sequence). V lost 3 bases to trimming and J lost 0 bases, with 10 bases between them. CDR3 length: 15 residues. The CDR3 loop reads CASSFGNPSTDTQYF. CDR3 coding DNA: TGTGCCAGCAGTTTCGGCAATCCTAGCACAGATACGCAGTATTTT.

The genes are TRBV10-3 and TRBJ2-2; D is ambiguous. V gave up 4 bases and J gave up 5 bases, with 11 bases separating them. Germline V gene data show CDR1 as ENHRY and CDR2 as SYGVKD. The CDR3 covers 14 residues. The CDR3 reads CAISGVLTTGELFF. For the CDR3, the DNA is TGTGCCATCAGTGGGGTCTTGACGACCGGGGAGCTGTTTTTT.

The rearrangement links TRBV2 to TRBJ2-4, with D perhaps matching TRBD1 (6 bases). CDR1 SNHLY and CDR2 FYNNEI come from the germline V gene. Trimming stripped 5 bases from V and 16 bases from J, with 12 bases between. The CDR3 runs to 10 residues. The CDR3 loop is CASSRTVQYF. The DNA for the CDR3 is TGTGCCAGCAGTAGGACAGTCCAATACTTC.

Turning to this clone: Other DNA variants within this sample encode the same CDR3. The rearrangement links TRBV27 to TRBJ2-7, with 9 nucleotides matching TRBD1. Per the germline V gene, CDR1 is MNHEY and CDR2 is SMNVEV (reference sequence). The V and J ends lost 6 bases and 4 bases, in that order; junction bases with no gene match: 7. CDR3 length equals 14 residues. As DNA, the CDR3 is TGTGCCAGCAGCCCCCGGACAGGGGCGTACGAGCAGTACTTC. Its protein is CASSPRTGAYEQYF.

V gene TRBV2 combines with J gene TRBJ2-6; D is ambiguous. V lost 0 bases and J lost 1, with 10 bases in between. Germline CDR1 reads SNHLY; CDR2 reads FYNNEI. The CDR3 covers 17 residues. The CDR3 is CASSEALLGSGANVLTF. CDR3 bases: TGTGCCAGCAGTGAAGCGCTTCTCGGGTCTGGGGCCAACGTCCTGACTTTC.

The genes are TRBV9 and TRBJ2-1, with TRBD2 matching 7 bases. V was pared by 0 bases and J by 0 bases, with 3 bases of the junction left unmatched. CDR3 length: 16 amino acids. Per germline, CDR1 SGDLS and CDR2 YYNGEE. The CDR3 coding sequence is TGTGCCAGCAGCGTAGTTGGGACTACCTCCTACAATGAGCAGTTCTTC. It is translated as CASSVVGTTSYNEQFF.

V is TRBV27 and J is TRBJ1-2; 9 bases are a match to TRBD1. There are 19 residues in the CDR3. CDR1 and CDR2 (germline): MNHEY, SMNVEV (reference sequence). Trimming took 2 bases from V and 4 from J; bases not matched to a gene: 17. The CDR3 here is CASSLGTGTGSGGVYGYTF. The CDR3 bases are TGTGCCAGCAGTTTAGGAACGGGGACAGGGAGTGGGGGTGTCTATGGCTACACCTTC.

CDR3 sequence: CASSEARGRQPQHF. In nucleotides, the CDR3 is TGTGCCAGCAGTGAAGCACGGGGCAGGCAGCCCCAGCATTTT. The rearrangement links TRBV6-1 to TRBJ1-5; D is possibly TRBD1 (5 bases). The V end was cut by 0 bases, the J end by 7 bases, with 10 bases between. The germline V gene has CDR1 MNHNS and CDR2 SASEGT. This CDR3 spans 14 amino acids.

With regard to this clone: The same CDR3 arises from other DNA sequences in this sample as well. V usage is TRBV9 and J usage is TRBJ2-7, with 7 bases that match TRBD1. V was clipped by 3 bases and J by 2 bases; unmatched bases: 5. The CDR3 sequence is 14 residues long. Germline CDR1 reads SGDLS; CDR2 reads YYNGEE. The CDR3 nucleotides are TGTGCCAGCAGCGGAGGGGGCGGTCCCTACGAGCAGTACTTC. Translation: CASSGGGGPYEQYF.

The chain has TRBV7-3 and TRBJ2-1, with D tentatively TRBD1 or TRBD2 (5 bases each). CDR1 and CDR2 from the germline V gene are SGHTA and FQGTGA. CDR3 length equals 12 residues. Written as DNA, the CDR3 is TGTGCAAGCCAGGGTGGAAGCGGTGAGCAGTTCTTC. Protein product: CASQGGSGEQFF. Full variable domain (remainder filled in from reference TRBV7-3 and TRBJ2-1): GAGVSQTPSNKVTEKGKYVELRCDPISGHTALYWYRQSLGQGPEFLIYFQGTGAADDSGLPNDRFFAVRPEGSVSTLKIQRTERGDSAVYLCASQGGSGEQFFGPGTRLTVL.

This clone was detected once. The gene calls are TRBV4-3 and TRBJ1-6; no clear D gene. Germline assignment: CDR1 LGHNA and CDR2 YSLEER. This CDR3 is built from 13 residues. The V end was cut by 2 bases, the J end by 6 bases, with 5 bases between. CDR3 residues: CASSQSPNSPLHF. Here the CDR3 DNA reads TGCGCCAGCAGCCAATCACCTAATTCACCCCTCCACTTT.

This chain links TRBV30 with TRBJ2-1, with 7 bases matching TRBD2. The CDR3 is 16 residues long. Trimming cost V 0 bases and J 12 bases; bases outside gene matches: 17. Germline CDR1 and CDR2: GTSNPN and SVGIG (reference sequence). This CDR3 is CAWSVISAGEVSRQFF. In DNA, the CDR3 is TGTGCCTGGAGTGTAATCTCCGCGGGAGAAGTTTCGAGGCAGTTCTTC.

This chain connects TRBV27 to TRBJ2-7; D is uncertain. The germline V gene has CDR1 MNHEY and CDR2 SMNVEV (reference sequence). CDR3 size: 15 residues. The V end was cut by 6 bases, the J end by 2 bases, with 17 bases between. CDR3 DNA: TGTGCCAGCAGGGCATCCGGGCCAAGCACCTACGAGCAGTACTTC. This gives the protein CASRASGPSTYEQYF.

As to this clone: The identical CDR3 is also encoded by other nucleotide sequences in the sample. The rearrangement uses TRBV5-1 and TRBJ1-1; D gene unclear. This CDR3 has 13 amino acids. CDR1 is SGHRS and CDR2 is YFSETQ in the germline V gene. V lost 0 bases, J lost 3 bases, and 6 bases lay in between. In nucleotides, the CDR3 is TGCGCCAGCAGCTTGGCCGGGTACACTGAAGCTTTCTTT. Its protein product is CASSLAGYTEAFF.